This T cell receptor beta chain was retrieved from a study of shared clonotypes between healthy human individuals. Study background: CD4 naive cells filled three plates per donor, CD4 memory three, CD8 naive two and CD8 memory one. General study points: A handful of donors showed sharing of roughly 5% of naive CD4 clonotypes.

This clone has only a few counts. Its specificity is not known. V lost 0 bases and J 7 bases, leaving 7 bases between the germline ends. Looked up from germline, CDR1 is SGHVS and CDR2 is FQNEAQ. CDR3 length: 12 residues. All of the donors resided in Nashville, Tennessee, and each was a Caucasian adult. CD4+ cells yielded CD45RA+ naive and CD45RA-negative memory subsets. The assay was immunoSEQ multiplex PCR, and TCRdb's table has in-frame clones only and misses some. Of 780,000 or so clones in the sample, 72% were seen once. J is TRBJ2-7 and V is TRBV7-8; D not resolved. The source is a woman younger than 45 in good health. Source material: memory CD4+ T cells sorted from blood. This sample's subset: CD45RA-negative fraction. This CDR3 is CASSLAQKEQYF. CDR3 coding DNA: TGTGCCAGCAGCTTAGCGCAGAAAGAGCAGTACTTC.